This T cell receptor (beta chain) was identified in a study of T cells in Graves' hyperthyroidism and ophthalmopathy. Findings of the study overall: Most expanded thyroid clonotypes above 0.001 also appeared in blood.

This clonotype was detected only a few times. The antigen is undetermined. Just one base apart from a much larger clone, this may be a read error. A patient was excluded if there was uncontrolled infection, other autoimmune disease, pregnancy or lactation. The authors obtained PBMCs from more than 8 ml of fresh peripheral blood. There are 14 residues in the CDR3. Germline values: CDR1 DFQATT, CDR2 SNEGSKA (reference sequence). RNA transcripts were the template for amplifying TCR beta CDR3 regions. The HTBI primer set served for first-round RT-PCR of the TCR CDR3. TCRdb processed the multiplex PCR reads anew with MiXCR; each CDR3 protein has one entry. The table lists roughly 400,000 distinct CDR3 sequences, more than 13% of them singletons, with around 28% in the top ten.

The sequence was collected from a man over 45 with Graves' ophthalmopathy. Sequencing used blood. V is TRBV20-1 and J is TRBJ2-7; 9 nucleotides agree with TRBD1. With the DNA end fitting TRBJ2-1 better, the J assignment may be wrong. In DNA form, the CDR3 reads TGCAGTGCTAGAGGGACAGGGGTGACCTACGAGCAGTTCTTC. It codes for CSARGTGVTYEQFF.